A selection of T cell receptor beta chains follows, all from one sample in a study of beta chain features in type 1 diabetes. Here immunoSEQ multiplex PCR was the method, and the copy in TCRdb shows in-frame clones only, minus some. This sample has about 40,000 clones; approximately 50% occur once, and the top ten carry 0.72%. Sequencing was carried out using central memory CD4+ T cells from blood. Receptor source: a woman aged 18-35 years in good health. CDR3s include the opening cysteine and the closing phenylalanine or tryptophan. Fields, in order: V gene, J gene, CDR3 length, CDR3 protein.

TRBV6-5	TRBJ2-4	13	CATQREALGIQYF
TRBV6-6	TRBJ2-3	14	CASSPRRSSDTQYF
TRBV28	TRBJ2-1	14	CASGTSGSYNEQFF
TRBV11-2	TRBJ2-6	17	CASGESPKSSGANVLTF
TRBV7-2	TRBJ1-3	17	CASSLGGQINSGNTIYF
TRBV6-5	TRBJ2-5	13	CASSYAGSGTQYF
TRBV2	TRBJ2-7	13	CASSASGTYEQYF
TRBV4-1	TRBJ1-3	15	CASSSSGSSGNTIYF
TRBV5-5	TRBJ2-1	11	CASRSGDEQFF
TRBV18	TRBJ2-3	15	CASTPGTSGADTQYF
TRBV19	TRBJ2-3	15	CASRRLAGWTDTQYF
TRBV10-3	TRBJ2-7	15	CAISEQGLAAYEQYF
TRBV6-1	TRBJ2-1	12	CASSITGNEQFF
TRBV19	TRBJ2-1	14	CASSPRTGDNEQFF
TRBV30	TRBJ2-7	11	CAWSETYEQYF
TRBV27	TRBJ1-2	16	CASSFSGRGQGYGYTF
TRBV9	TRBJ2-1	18	CASSVRTSLSLNVNEQFF
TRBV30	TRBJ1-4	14	CAWSGESRLEKLFF
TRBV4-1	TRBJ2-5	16	CASSQEAGGREGTQYF